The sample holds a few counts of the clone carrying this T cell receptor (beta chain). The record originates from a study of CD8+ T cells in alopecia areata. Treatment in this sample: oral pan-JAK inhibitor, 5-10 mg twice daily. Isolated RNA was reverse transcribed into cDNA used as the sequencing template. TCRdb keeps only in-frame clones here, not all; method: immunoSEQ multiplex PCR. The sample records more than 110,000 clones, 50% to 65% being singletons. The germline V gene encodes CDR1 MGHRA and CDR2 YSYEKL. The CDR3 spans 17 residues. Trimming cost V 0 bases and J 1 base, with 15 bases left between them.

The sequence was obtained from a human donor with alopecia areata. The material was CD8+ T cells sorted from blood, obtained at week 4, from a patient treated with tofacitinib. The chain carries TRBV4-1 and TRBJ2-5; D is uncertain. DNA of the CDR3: TGCGCCAGCAGCCAAGATCTCTTCTCCAAGAGCCAAGAGACCCAGTACTTC. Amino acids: CASSQDLFSKSQETQYF.